The 7 T cell receptor beta chains listed next were all sequenced from one sample in a study of blood T cell repertoires in COVID-19. TCRdb's copy holds only in-frame clones and misses some; the assay was immunoSEQ multiplex PCR. The sample records 190,000 or so clones, around 87% being singletons. Material for sequencing was peripheral blood. The receptors here all came from a man in his forties with active or convalescent COVID-19.

The CDR3 is CATSREGGGYSNQPQHF. DNA for the CDR3: TGTGCCACCAGCAGAGAGGGCGGGGGATATAGCAATCAGCCCCAGCATTTT. The rearrangement joins TRBV15 to TRBJ1-5; D is perhaps TRBD1 (5 bases). Germline lookup yields CDR1 LNHNV and CDR2 YYDKDF (reference sequence). Trimming stripped 0 bases from V and 0 bases from J, with 12 bases between. CDR3 length: 17 residues.

The genes are TRBV3-1 (or the pseudogene TRBV3-2) and TRBJ1-1; D possibly corresponds to TRBD1 (5 bases). The CDR3 totals 12 residues. Trimming removed 4 bases from V and 8 bases from J, with 11 bases in between. Germline assignment: CDR1 LGHDT and CDR2 YNNKEL (reference sequence). CDR3 bases: TGTGCCAGCAGCCCGCCGGGGGGAGAAGCTTTCTTT. This codes for CASSPPGGEAFF.

CDR3 nucleotide sequence: TGCGCCAGCAGCCTACAGAGCTATGAGCAGTTCTTC. Protein: CASSLQSYEQFF. The rearrangement uses TRBV5-1 and TRBJ2-1; D unresolved. The ends were cut back, 4 bases at V and 8 bases at J, with 10 bases in the middle. Germline CDR1 is SGHRS and CDR2 is YFSETQ. The CDR3 has 12 amino acids.

The chain couples TRBV29-1 to TRBJ2-5; TRBD2 agrees at 13 bases. The trim removed 5 bases at V and 5 bases at J, leaving 2 bases unmatched. Germline CDR1 and CDR2: SQVTM and ANQGSEA. CDR3 length equals 13 residues. The CDR3 DNA reads as TGCAGCGTTCCGGGACTAGCGGGGGAGACCCAGTACTTC. Translation: CSVPGLAGETQYF.

This clone occurred once. J is TRBJ2-1 and V is TRBV6-5; tentative D call: TRBD2 (6 bases). Germline CDR1 and CDR2: MNHEY and SVGAGI. The CDR3 spans 15 residues. The V end lost 8 bases, the J end lost 9 bases, and 23 bases lay between the germline ends. This CDR3 is CASWDSRASRGEQFF. CDR3 DNA sequence: TGTGCCAGCTGGGACTCTAGGGCTAGTAGAGGTGAGCAGTTCTTC.

This sequence joins TRBV28 and TRBJ1-2; TRBD1 aligns across 7 bases. CDR3 length equals 18 residues. V lost 4 bases, J lost 0 bases, and 14 bases stayed unmatched. Germline V gives CDR1 MDHEN, CDR2 SYDVKM. CDR3 nucleotide sequence: TGTGCCAGCAGTTCAGCCATGTTACGGGGACAGCCTAACTATGGCTACACCTTC. Translation gives CASSSAMLRGQPNYGYTF.

The chain links TRBV18 to TRBJ2-7; the D is unclear. The ends were cut back, 0 bases at V and 2 bases at J, with 8 bases in the middle. This CDR3 region has 14 residues. The germline V gene encodes CDR1 KGHSH and CDR2 LQKENI. The CDR3 bases are TGTGCCAGCTCACCACCGCAGTTTCCCTACGAGCAGTACTTC. It codes for CASSPPQFPYEQYF. The variable domain in full, with the rest retrieved from reference TRBV18 and TRBJ2-7, is NAGVMQNPRHLVRRRGQEARLRCSPMKGHSHVYWYRQLPEEGLKFMVYLQKENIIDESGMPKERFSAEFPKEGPSILRIQQVVRGDSAAYFCASSPPQFPYEQYFGPGTRLTVT.